Listed here is a single TCR beta chain. Its antigen is unidentified. This specimen comes from a study of T cell responses to AZD1222 COVID-19 vaccine. Regarding the study as a whole: Breadth and depth of Spike-specific TCRs rose after two AZD1222 doses. Reportedly, nearly half the spike-specific TCRs target unmutated variant regions. No day 14 peak samples; only post-peak repertoires were characterized. Donors were mostly white British, more females; clonal diversity possibly underestimated.

Assay used: immunoSEQ multiplex PCR; TCRdb lists only in-frame clones, some missing. This sample carries 100,000 to 150,000 clones, roughly 88% of them seen once, and the ten largest clones take about 27%. There are 14 residues in the CDR3. Germline loops: CDR1 SGHTA, CDR2 FQGNSA. J gave up 7 bases and V 4 bases, and 7 bases lay outside the gene matches. The sequence was collected from an adult who received the AZD1222 COVID-19 vaccine. The rearrangement joins TRBV7-2 to TRBJ2-7, with TRBD2 matching 10 bases. The source material was peripheral blood, sampled 28 days after the second AZD1222 dose. CDR3 sequence (DNA): TGTGCCAGCAGCTCGGGACTAGCGATGGGAGAGCAGTACTTC. This translates into CASSSGLAMGEQYF.